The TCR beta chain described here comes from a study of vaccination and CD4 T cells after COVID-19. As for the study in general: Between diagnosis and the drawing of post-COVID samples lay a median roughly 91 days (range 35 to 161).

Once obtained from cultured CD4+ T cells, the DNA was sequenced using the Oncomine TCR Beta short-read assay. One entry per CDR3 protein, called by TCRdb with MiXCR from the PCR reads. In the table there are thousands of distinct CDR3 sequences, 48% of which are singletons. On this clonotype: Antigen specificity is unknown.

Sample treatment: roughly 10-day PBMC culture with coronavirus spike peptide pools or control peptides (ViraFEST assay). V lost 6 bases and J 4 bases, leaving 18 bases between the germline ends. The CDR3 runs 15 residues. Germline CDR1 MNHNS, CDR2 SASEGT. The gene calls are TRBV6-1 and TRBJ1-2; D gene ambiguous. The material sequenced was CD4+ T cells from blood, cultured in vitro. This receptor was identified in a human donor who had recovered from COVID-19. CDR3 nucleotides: TGTGCCAGCAGGGCGATTCGGGCCATGTCCTATGGCTACACCTTC. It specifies CASRAIRAMSYGYTF.